The clone carrying this TCR beta chain was counted once. There are 14 residues in the CDR3. The ends were cut back, 0 bases at V and 7 bases at J, with 12 bases in the middle. Germline V gene data show CDR1 as LGHDT and CDR2 as YNNKEL (reference sequence). The method was immunoSEQ multiplex PCR; TCRdb's version includes in-frame clones alone and lacks a portion of them. The sample yields over 100,000 clones, roughly nine tenths seen once. This sample was included in a study of blood T cell repertoires in COVID-19. This clonotype was obtained from a man in his forties with acute or convalescent COVID-19. The rearrangement joins TRBV3-1 (or the pseudogene TRBV3-2) to TRBJ1-2; D gene unclear. Sequencing input: peripheral blood. The CDR3 sequence: CASSQDRVRSGYTF. The CDR3 region has the DNA TGTGCCAGCAGCCAAGATCGGGTTAGGTCTGGCTACACCTTC.